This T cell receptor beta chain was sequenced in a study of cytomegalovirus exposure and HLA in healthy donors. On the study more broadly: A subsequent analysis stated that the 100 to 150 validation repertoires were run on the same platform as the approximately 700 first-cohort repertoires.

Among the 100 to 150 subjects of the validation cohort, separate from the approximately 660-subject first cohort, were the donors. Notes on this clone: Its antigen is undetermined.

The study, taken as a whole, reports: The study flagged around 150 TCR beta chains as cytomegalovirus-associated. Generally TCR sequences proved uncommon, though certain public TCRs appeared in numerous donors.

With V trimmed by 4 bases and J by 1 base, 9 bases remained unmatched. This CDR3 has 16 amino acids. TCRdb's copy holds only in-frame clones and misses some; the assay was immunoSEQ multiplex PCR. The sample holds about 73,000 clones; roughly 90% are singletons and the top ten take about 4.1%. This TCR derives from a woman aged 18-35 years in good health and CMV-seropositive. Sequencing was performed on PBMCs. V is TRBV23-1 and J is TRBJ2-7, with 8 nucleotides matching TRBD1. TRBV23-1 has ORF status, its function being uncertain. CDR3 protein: CASSRLRDRKSYEQYF. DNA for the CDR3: TGCGCCAGCAGTCGTCTCCGGGACAGGAAATCCTACGAGCAGTACTTC.